A single sample is the source of the 8 T cell receptor beta chains below, sequenced in a study of blood T cells in healthy people across ages. A sample-barcoded 5' primer and a J-beta primer mix were used in a second PCR of about 7 to 12 cycles. Via MiXCR, TCRdb re-called the 5' RACE reads, giving one row per CDR3 protein. Of more than 700,000 distinct CDR3 sequences in the sample, about 46% are singletons; the top ten hold 15% to 20%. Sequencing used blood. The receptors here all came from a man older than 75 in good health.

The gene calls are TRBV12-3 or TRBV12-4 and TRBJ2-2; no firm D call. The V end lost 3 bases, the J end lost 3 bases, and 8 bases lay between the germline ends. CDR3 size: 14 residues. This chain's CDR3 is CASSLFGYTGELFF. For the CDR3, the DNA is TGTGCCAGCAGTTTGTTTGGGTACACCGGGGAGCTGTTTTTT.

This clonotype was found many times. This chain uses TRBV7-6 with TRBJ2-3, with a tentative D call TRBD2 (5 bases). Trimming stripped 7 bases from V and 4 bases from J, with 12 bases between. The CDR3 length is 13 residues. Germline V gene data show CDR1 as SGHVS and CDR2 as FNYEAQ. The CDR3 loop is CASMVAGADTQYF. The CDR3 DNA follows: TGTGCCAGCATGGTGGCGGGTGCAGATACGCAGTATTTT.

The chain couples TRBV29-1 to TRBJ2-7; 9 positions agree with TRBD1. The J segment lost 5 bases and the V segment lost 5 bases, leaving 7 bases of the junction unmatched. CDR1 SQVTM and CDR2 ANQGSEA come from the germline V gene. The CDR3 consists of 13 residues. The CDR3 DNA reads TGCAGCGTTTGGGGGGGACAGGGAAACGAGCAGTACTTC. It is translated as CSVWGGQGNEQYF.

This clonotype has only a few counts. The CDR3 DNA reads as TGTGCCATCAGTGAGTTGGGGACCCAAGAATACCACTATGGCTACACCTTC. Protein product: CAISELGTQEYHYGYTF. This sequence joins TRBV10-3 and TRBJ1-2; tentative D call: TRBD1 (5 bases). V gave up 1 base and J gave up 3 bases, with 18 bases separating them. Per the germline V gene, CDR1 is ENHRY and CDR2 is SYGVKD. This CDR3 has 17 residues.

The chain links TRBV29-1 to TRBJ2-1; TRBD2 matches 8 bases. The CDR3 length is 15 residues. V trimming: 4 bases; J trimming: 10 bases; junction bases outside the gene matches: 15. CDR1 SQVTM and CDR2 ANQGSEA come from the germline V gene. CDR3 sequence (DNA): TGCAGCGTTGCGGGGGGGACCCAGAGCTCCTACGAGCAGTTCTTC. It translates to CSVAGGTQSSYEQFF.

This clonotype was seen only a few times. This chain connects TRBV12-3 or TRBV12-4 to TRBJ2-2, with unresolved D. V gave up 4 bases and J gave up 3 bases, with 9 bases separating them. The CDR3 spans 14 residues. The CDR3 reads CASSSSTDTGELFF. The CDR3 bases are TGTGCCAGCAGTTCCTCGACTGACACCGGGGAGCTGTTTTTT.

This clonotype was detected only once. The chain is built from TRBV19 and TRBJ2-1; D might be TRBD1 or TRBD2, each matching 6 bases. The V end was cut by 10 bases, the J end by 0 bases, with 13 bases between. Germline V gives CDR1 LNHDA, CDR2 SQIVND (reference sequence). The CDR3 covers 14 residues. The CDR3 bases are TGTGCCACCACCCGGGGGCACTCCTACAATGAGCAGTTCTTC. Residues: CATTRGHSYNEQFF.

There are a few counts of this clonotype. This rearrangement joins TRBV7-9 to TRBJ2-3; D is unclear. Between the trimmed V and J ends, which lost 7 bases and 4 bases, there was a span of 6 bases. The CDR3 is made up of 11 amino acids. Germline V lookup: CDR1 SEHNR, CDR2 FQNEAQ (reference sequence). The CDR3 loop reads CASMKSDTQYF. CDR3 sequence (DNA): TGTGCCAGCATGAAATCAGATACGCAGTATTTT.